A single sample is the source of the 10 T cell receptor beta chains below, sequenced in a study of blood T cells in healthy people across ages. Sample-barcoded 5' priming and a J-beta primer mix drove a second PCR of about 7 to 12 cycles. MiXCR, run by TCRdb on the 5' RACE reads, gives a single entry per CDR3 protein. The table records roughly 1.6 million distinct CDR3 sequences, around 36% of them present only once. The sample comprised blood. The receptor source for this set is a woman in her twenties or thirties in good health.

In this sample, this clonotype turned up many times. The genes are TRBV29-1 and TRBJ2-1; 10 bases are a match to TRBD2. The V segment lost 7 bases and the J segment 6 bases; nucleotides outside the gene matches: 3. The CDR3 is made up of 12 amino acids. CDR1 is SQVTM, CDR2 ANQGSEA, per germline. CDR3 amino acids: CSGGLAANEQFF. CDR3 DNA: TGCAGCGGAGGACTAGCGGCCAATGAGCAGTTCTTC.

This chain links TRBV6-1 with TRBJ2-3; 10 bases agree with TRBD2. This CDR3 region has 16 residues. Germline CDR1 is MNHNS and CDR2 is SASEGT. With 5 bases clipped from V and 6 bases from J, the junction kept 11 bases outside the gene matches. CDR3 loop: CASSPQSGRAVDTQYF. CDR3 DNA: TGTGCCAGCAGTCCCCAAAGCGGGAGGGCAGTGGATACGCAGTATTTT.

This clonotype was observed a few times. For the CDR3, the DNA is TGTGCCACCAGCACCTCCCTAGCGGGGGGGCACGTTACGCAGTATTTT. It translates to CATSTSLAGGHVTQYF. The chain recombines TRBV15 with TRBJ2-3; 12 bases align to TRBD2. This CDR3 region has 16 residues. V was clipped by 4 bases and J by 8 bases; unmatched bases: 10. The germline gives CDR1 LNHNV, CDR2 YYDKDF (reference sequence).

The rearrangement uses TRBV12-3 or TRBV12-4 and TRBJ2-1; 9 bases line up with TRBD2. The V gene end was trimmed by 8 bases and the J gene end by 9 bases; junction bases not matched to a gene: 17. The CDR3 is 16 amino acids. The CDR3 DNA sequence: TGTGCCAGCGGCATAGGGGGGCTAGCGGGAAGTTCTGAGCAGTTCTTC. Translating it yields CASGIGGLAGSSEQFF.

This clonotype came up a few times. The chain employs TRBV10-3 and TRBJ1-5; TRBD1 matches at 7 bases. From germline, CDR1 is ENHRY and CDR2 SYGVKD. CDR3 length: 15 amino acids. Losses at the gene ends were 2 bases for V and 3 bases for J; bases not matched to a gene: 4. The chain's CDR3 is CAISEGQGDNQPQHF. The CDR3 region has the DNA TGTGCCATCAGTGAGGGGCAGGGGGACAATCAGCCCCAGCATTTT.

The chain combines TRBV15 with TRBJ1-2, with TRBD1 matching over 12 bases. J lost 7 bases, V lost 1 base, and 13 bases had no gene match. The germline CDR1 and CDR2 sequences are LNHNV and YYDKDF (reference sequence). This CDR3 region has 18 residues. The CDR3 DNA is TGTGCCACCAGCAGAGGTCGGGACAGGGGGCCCCCGAGATCTGGCTACACCTTC. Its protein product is CATSRGRDRGPPRSGYTF. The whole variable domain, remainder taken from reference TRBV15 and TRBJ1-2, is DAMVIQNPRYQVTQFGKPVTLSCSQTLNHNVMYWYQQKSSQAPKLLFHYYDKDFNNEADTPDNFQSRRPNTSFCFLDIRSPGLGDTAMYLCATSRGRDRGPPRSGYTFGSGTRLTVV.

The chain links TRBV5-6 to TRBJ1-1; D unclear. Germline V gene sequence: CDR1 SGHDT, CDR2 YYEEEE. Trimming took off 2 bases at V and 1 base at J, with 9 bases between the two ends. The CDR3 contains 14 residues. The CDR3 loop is CASSLHASNTEAFF. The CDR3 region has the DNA TGTGCCAGCAGCTTACACGCGTCGAACACTGAAGCTTTCTTT.

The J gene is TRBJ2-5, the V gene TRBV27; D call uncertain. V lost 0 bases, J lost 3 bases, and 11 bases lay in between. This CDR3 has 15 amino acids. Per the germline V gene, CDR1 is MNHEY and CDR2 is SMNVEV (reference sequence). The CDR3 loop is CASSLSIVSKETQYF. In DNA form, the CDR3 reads TGTGCCAGCAGTTTATCGATAGTTAGCAAAGAGACCCAGTACTTC.

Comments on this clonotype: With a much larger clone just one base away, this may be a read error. The CDR3 bases are TGCGCCAGCACCGACAGGGTCAAAACAGGTACGCAGTATTTT. It codes for CASTDRVKTGTQYF. The chain joins TRBV10-1 to TRBJ2-3; 7 nucleotides align to TRBD1. Germline V gene sequence: CDR1 WNHNN, CDR2 SYGVQD (reference sequence). CDR3 size: 14 residues.

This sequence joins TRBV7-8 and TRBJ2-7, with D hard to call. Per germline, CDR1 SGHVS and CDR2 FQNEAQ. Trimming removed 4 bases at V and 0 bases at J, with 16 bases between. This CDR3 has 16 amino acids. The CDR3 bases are TGTGCCAGCAGCTCTAGAATTGAAACGAGCTCCTACGAGCAGTACTTC. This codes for CASSSRIETSSYEQYF.